This T cell receptor (beta chain) was recovered during a study of T cells in Graves' hyperthyroidism and ophthalmopathy. Across 18 months, stable Graves' hyperthyroidism was marked by no progression to ophthalmopathy. The study based diagnoses on clinical symptoms, serum thyroxine and TRAb, thyroid ultrasound and orbital computed tomography. The PBMCs were taken from around 9 ml of fresh peripheral blood. Trimming removed 3 bases at V and 4 bases at J, with 6 bases between. The CDR3 totals 13 residues. CDR1 and CDR2 from the germline V gene are LGHDT and YNNKEL (reference sequence). Amplification targeted TCR beta CDR3 regions from RNA transcripts. A first-round RT-PCR of the TCR CDR3 used the HTBI primer set. TCRdb re-called the multiplex PCR reads through MiXCR, storing one row per CDR3 protein. The sample contains 300,000 to 400,000 distinct CDR3 sequences, roughly 13% of which appear only once.

Comments on this clonotype: What it binds is not known.

General study results and limits: Ophthalmopathy got predicted by the model a median approximately six months before its onset.

This TCR derives from a woman in her twenties or thirties with Graves' hyperthyroidism. Sequencing used blood. The J gene is TRBJ2-2, the V gene TRBV3-1; no definite D call. As DNA, the CDR3 is TGTGCCAGCAGCCAGGCCAGCACCGGGGAGCTGTTTTTT. Translated: CASSQASTGELFF.